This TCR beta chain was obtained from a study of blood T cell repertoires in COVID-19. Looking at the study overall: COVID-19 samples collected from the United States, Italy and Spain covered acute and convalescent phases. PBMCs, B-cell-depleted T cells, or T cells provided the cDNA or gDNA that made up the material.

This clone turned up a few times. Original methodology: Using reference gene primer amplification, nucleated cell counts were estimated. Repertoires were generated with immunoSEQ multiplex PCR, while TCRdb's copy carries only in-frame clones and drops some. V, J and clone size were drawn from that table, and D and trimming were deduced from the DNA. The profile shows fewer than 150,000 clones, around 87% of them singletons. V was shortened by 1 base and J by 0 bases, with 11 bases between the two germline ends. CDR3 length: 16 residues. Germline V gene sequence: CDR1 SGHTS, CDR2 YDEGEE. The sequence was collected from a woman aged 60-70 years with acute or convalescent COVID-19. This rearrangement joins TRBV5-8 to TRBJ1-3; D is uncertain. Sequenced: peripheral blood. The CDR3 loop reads CASSLMYPGSGNTIYF. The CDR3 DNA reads TGTGCCAGCAGCTTGATGTATCCCGGCTCTGGAAACACCATATATTTT.